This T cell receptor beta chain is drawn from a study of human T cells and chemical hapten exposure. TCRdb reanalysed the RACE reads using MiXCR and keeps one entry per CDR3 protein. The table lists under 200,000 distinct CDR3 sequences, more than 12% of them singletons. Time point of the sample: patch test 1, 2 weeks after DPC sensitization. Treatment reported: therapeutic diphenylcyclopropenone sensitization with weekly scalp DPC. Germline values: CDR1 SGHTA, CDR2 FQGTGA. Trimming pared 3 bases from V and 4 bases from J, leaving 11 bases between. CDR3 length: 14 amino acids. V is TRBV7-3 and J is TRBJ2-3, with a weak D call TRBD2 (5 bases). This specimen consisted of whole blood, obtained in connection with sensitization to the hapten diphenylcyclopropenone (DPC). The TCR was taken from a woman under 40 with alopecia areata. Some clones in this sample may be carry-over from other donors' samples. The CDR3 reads CASSFWGAADTQYF. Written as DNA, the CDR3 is TGTGCCAGCAGCTTTTGGGGAGCCGCAGATACGCAGTATTTT. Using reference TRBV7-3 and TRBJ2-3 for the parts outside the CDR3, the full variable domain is GAGVSQTPSNKVTEKGKYVELRCDPISGHTALYWYRQSLGQGPEFLIYFQGTGAADDSGLPNDRFFAVRPEGSVSTLKIQRTERGDSAVYLCASSFWGAADTQYFGPGTRLTVL.